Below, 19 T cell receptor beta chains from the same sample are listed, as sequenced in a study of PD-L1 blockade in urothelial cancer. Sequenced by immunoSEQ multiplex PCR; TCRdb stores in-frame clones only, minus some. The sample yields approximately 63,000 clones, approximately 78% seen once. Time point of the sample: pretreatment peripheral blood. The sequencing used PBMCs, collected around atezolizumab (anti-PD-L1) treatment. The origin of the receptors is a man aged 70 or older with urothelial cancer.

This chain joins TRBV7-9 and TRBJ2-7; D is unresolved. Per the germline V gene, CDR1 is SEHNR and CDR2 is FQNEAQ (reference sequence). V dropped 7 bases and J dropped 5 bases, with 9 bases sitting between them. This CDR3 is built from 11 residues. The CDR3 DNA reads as TGTGCCAGCACCTACCGGGACGAGCAGTACTTC. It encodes CASTYRDEQYF.

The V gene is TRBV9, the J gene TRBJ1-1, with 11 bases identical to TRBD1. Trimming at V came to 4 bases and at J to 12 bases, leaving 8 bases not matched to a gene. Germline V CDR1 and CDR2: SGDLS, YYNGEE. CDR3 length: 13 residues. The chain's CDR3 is CASSLGTGGLTFF. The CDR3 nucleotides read TGTGCCAGCAGCCTTGGGACAGGGGGTTTGACTTTCTTT.

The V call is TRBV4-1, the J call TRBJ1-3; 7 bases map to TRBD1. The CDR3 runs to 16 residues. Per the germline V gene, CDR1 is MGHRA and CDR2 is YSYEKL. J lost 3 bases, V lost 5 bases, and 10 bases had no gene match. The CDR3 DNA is TGCGCCAGCAGCGAATATACAGGGGCTCATGGAAACACCATATATTTT. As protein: CASSEYTGAHGNTIYF.

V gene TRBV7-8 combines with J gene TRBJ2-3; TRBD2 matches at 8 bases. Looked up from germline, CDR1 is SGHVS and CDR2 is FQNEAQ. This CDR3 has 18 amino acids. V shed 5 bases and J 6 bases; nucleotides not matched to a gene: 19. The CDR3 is CASSVYFTGTRRMDTQYF. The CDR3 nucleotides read TGTGCCAGCAGCGTATACTTCACCGGGACTAGGCGGATGGATACGCAGTATTTT.

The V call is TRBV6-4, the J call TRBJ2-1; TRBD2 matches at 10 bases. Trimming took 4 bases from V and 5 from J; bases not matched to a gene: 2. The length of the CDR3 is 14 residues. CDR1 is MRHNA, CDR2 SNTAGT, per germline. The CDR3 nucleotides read TGTGCCAGCAGTGGTCTAGCGGGGGACAATGAGCAGTTCTTC. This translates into CASSGLAGDNEQFF.

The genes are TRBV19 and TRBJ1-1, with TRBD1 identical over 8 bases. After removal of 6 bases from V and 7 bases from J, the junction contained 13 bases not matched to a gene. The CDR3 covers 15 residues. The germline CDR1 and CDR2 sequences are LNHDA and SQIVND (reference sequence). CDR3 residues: CASSQSGTGEFEAFF. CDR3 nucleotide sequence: TGTGCCAGTAGCCAGTCCGGGACAGGCGAATTTGAAGCTTTCTTT. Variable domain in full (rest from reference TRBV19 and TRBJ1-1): DGGITQSPKYLFRKEGQNVTLSCEQNLNHDAMYWYRQDPGQGLRLIYYSQIVNDFQKGDIAEGYSVSREKKESFPLTVTSAQKNPTAFYLCASSQSGTGEFEAFFGQGTRLTVV.

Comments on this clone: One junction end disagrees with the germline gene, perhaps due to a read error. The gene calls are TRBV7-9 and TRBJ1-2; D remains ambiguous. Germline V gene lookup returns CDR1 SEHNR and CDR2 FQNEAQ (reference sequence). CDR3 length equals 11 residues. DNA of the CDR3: TGTGCCAGCAGCTTCATTCATTCGCCAGTCTTC. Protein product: CASSFIHSPVF.

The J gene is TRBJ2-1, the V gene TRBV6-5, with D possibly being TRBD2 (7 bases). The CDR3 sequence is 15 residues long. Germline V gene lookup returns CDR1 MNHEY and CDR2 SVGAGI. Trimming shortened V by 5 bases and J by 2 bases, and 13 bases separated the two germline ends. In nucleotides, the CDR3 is TGTGCCAGCAGTCAGAGGGGGGGACCCTACAATGAGCAGTTCTTC. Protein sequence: CASSQRGGPYNEQFF.

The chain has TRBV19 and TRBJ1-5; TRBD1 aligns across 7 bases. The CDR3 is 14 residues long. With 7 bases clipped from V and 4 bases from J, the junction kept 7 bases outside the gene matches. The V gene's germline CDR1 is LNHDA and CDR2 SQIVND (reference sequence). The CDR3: CASISRQGNQPQHF. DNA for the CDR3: TGTGCCAGTATCAGTCGACAGGGAAATCAGCCCCAGCATTTT.

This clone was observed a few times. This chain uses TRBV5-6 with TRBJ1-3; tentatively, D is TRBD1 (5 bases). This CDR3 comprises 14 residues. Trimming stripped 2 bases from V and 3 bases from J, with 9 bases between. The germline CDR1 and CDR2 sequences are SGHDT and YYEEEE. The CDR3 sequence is CASSLGHGGNTIYF. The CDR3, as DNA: TGTGCCAGCAGCTTAGGACATGGTGGAAACACCATATATTTT.

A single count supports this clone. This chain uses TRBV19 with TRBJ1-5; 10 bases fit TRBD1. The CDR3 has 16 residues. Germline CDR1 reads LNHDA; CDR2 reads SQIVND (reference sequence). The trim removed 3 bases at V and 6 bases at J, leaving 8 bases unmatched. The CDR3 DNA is TGTGCCAGTAGTATCGGGCAGGGACAGGGGTTTCAGCCCCAGCATTTT. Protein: CASSIGQGQGFQPQHF.

The CDR3 nucleotides read TGTGCCAGCAGTAAAACGGGACAGCAATCCTATGGCTACACCTTC. This gives the protein CASSKTGQQSYGYTF. The rearrangement uses TRBV27 and TRBJ1-2; 7 bases are shared with TRBD1. Losses at the gene ends were 5 bases for V and 4 bases for J; bases not matched to a gene: 10. The CDR3 contains 15 residues. The germline V gene encodes CDR1 MNHEY and CDR2 SMNVEV (reference sequence).

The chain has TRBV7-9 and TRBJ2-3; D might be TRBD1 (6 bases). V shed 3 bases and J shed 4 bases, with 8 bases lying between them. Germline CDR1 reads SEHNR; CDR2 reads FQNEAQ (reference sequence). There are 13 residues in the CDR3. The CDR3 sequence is CASSLDRPDTQYF. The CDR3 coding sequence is TGTGCCAGCAGCTTGGACAGACCAGATACGCAGTATTTT.

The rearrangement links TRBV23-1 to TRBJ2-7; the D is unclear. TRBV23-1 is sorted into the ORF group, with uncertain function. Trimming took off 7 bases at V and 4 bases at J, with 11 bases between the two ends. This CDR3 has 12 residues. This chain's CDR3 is CASTPPFYEQYF. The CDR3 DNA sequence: TGCGCCAGCACCCCTCCGTTTTACGAGCAGTACTTC.

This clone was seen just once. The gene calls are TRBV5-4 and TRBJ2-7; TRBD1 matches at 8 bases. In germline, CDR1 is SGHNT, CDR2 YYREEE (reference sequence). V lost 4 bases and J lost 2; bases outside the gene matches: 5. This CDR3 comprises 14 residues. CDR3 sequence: CASSRDRFTYEQYF. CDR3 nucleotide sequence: TGTGCCAGCAGCCGGGACAGGTTTACCTACGAGCAGTACTTC.

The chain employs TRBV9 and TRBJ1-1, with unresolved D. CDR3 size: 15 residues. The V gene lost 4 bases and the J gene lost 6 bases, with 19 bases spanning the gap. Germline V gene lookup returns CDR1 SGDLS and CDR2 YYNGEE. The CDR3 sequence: CASSFSAGPEAEAFF. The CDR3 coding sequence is TGTGCCAGCAGCTTTTCAGCGGGCCCGGAGGCTGAAGCTTTCTTT.

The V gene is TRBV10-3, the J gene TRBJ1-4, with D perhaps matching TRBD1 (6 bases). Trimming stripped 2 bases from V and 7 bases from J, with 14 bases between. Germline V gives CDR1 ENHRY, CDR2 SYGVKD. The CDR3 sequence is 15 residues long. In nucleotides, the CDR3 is TGTGCCATCAGTGAGGGGACAAACCGGGGTGAAAAACTGTTTTTT. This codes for CAISEGTNRGEKLFF.

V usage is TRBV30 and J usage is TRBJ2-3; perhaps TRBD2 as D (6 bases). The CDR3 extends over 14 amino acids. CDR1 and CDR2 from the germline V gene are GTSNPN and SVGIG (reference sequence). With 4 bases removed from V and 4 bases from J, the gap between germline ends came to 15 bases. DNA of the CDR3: TGTGCCTGGACCTCGGGAGAAGGCCCAGATACGCAGTATTTT. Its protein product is CAWTSGEGPDTQYF.

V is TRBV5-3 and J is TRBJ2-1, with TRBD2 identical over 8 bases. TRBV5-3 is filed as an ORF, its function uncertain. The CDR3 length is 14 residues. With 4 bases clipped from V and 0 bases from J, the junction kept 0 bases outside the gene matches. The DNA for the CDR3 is TGTGCCAGAAGCCGGGGGGGCTCCTACAATGAGCAGTTCTTC. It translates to CARSRGGSYNEQFF.